A selection of T cell receptor beta chains follows, all from one sample in a study of CD8+ T cells in alopecia areata. Assay used: immunoSEQ multiplex PCR; TCRdb lists only in-frame clones, some missing. The table has more than 100,000 clones, about 50% seen once. Sequenced here: CD4+ T cells sorted from blood, sampled at week 4, from a patient treated with tofacitinib. These receptors came from a human donor with alopecia areata. Both conserved end residues are part of each CDR3.

J gene | V gene | CDR3 protein
TRBJ1-1 | TRBV30 | CAWSVPPDTEAFF
TRBJ1-5 | TRBV19 | CASSSQEYSNQPQHF
TRBJ2-7 | TRBV29-1 | CSAQDSLYEQYF
TRBJ2-3 | TRBV19 | CASSIGTGSTDTQYF
TRBJ1-2 | TRBV30 | CAWKGTYYGYTF
TRBJ2-5 | TRBV30 | CAWGRKGTDRRETQYF
TRBJ2-2 | TRBV30 | CAWNGFPTGELFF
TRBJ1-2 | TRBV7-2 | CASSPKRARYGYTF
TRBJ2-1 | TRBV25-1 | CASSGRGRDEQFF
TRBJ2-2 | TRBV4-1 | CASSLLVLANTGELFF
TRBJ1-2 | TRBV30 | CACYTRGVGFGYTF
TRBJ2-7 | TRBV7-7 | CASSLSGQGFDEQYF
TRBJ1-1 | TRBV4-1 | CASSQGPGRTNTEAFF
TRBJ2-2 | TRBV5-1 | CASSFGRGELFF
TRBJ2-7 | TRBV30 | CAWSVPPSYEQYF
TRBJ2-1 | TRBV4-1 | CASSRGLAGPGPFSYNEQFF
TRBJ2-5 | TRBV30 | CAWKRDTLYQETQYF
TRBJ1-1 | TRBV18 | CASSLARNTEAFF
TRBJ2-1 | TRBV5-1 | CASSSQNSQAEQFF
TRBJ2-2 | TRBV5-6 | CASSKPGLAGANTGELFF
TRBJ1-5 | TRBV30 | CAWSGGPGPQHF
TRBJ1-1 | TRBV4-1 | CASSQPGQGSWNTEAFF
TRBJ1-2 | TRBV27 | CASSSNRSPNYGYTF
TRBJ1-4 | TRBV30 | CAWTAFADRTNEKLFF
TRBJ2-5 | TRBV5-1 | CASSLVGGETQYF
TRBJ2-5 | TRBV2 | CASSGSGGAETQYF
TRBJ2-4 | TRBV11-2 | CASRGQGTAENIQYF
TRBJ2-7 | TRBV30 | CAWITGGYGEQYF
TRBJ1-5 | TRBV30 | CAWSRDSGYQPQHF
TRBJ1-2 | TRBV2 | CASSARNKDRGTGYTF
TRBJ2-1 | TRBV5-4 | CASSLPLAGNYNEQFF
TRBJ2-5 | TRBV29-1 | CSVGRQLLSETQYF
TRBJ2-1 | TRBV30 | CAWSPRRGAGEQFF
TRBJ1-2 | TRBV29-1 | CSGQGYGYTF
TRBJ1-1 | TRBV5-1 | CASSLAGDSVTEAFF
TRBJ2-5 | TRBV29-1 | CSVRLRTQETQYF
TRBJ2-5 | TRBV7-9 | CASSSPGASAGTQYF
TRBJ2-5 | TRBV30 | CAWGQYQETQYF
TRBJ1-2 | TRBV29-1 | CPAVTVKIYGYTF
TRBJ2-7 | TRBV6-5 | CASSRTSGSSYEQYF
TRBJ1-2 | TRBV30 | CAWRWGNYGYTF
TRBJ2-7 | TRBV29-1 | CSVEHDGTYEQYF
TRBJ2-7 | TRBV29-1 | CSVDMDNSYEQYF
TRBJ2-1 | TRBV5-1 | CASRSTSGSYNEQFF